One sample yielded the 24 T cell receptor beta chains listed below, sequenced in a study of cytomegalovirus exposure and HLA in healthy donors. Use of 60 Vbeta and 13 Jbeta primers characterized the PCR. This table comes from immunoSEQ multiplex PCR, and its TCRdb copy is limited to in-frame clones, with some not included. The sample consists of 80,000 or so clones, more than 65% of them appearing once. The sequenced material came from PBMCs. These receptors were taken from a woman aged 40 to 55 in good health and CMV-seropositive.

This clone was seen more than once but under ten times. The genes are TRBV6-1 and TRBJ2-7, with D uncertain. Germline lookup yields CDR1 MNHNS and CDR2 SASEGT. This CDR3 has 14 amino acids. Between the trimmed V and J ends, which lost 7 bases and 1 base, there was a span of 14 bases. CDR3 bases: TGTGCCAGCAAGGCCACATGGGCATCCTACGAGCAGTACTTC. This encodes CASKATWASYEQYF.

J is TRBJ2-1 and V is TRBV25-1, with TRBD1 matching over 7 bases. The CDR3 totals 15 residues. CDR1 is MGHDK, CDR2 SYGVNS, per germline. V gave up 3 bases and J gave up 1 base; unmatched junction bases: 3. The CDR3 spells CASSDTQGSYNEQFF. The CDR3 coding sequence is TGTGCCAGCAGTGATACACAGGGGTCCTACAATGAGCAGTTCTTC.

The rearrangement links TRBV6-1 to TRBJ2-7; D not certain. V was shortened by 8 bases and J by 4 bases, with 6 bases between the two germline ends. CDR1 and CDR2 (germline): MNHNS, SASEGT. The CDR3 has 10 residues. In DNA form, the CDR3 reads TGTGCCAGCCCCGTATACGAGCAGTACTTC. Its protein product is CASPVYEQYF.

The V call is TRBV30, the J call TRBJ2-1; 13 nucleotides line up with TRBD2. The length of the CDR3 is 15 residues. After removal of 0 bases from V and 12 bases from J, the junction contained 8 bases not matched to a gene. CDR1 and CDR2 from the germline V gene are GTSNPN and SVGIG (reference sequence). The CDR3, as DNA: TGTGCCTGGAGTGTACAACTAGCGGGGGGGCAAGGGCAGTTCTTC. Residues: CAWSVQLAGGQGQFF.

The J gene is TRBJ1-2, the V gene TRBV6-5; no definite D call. The germline V gene encodes CDR1 MNHEY and CDR2 SVGAGI. The V end lost 7 bases, the J end lost 0 bases, and 12 bases lay between the germline ends. This CDR3 spans 14 amino acids. In nucleotides, the CDR3 is TGTGCCAGCACCCCGTCGAGCTCTAACTATGGCTACACCTTC. This codes for CASTPSSSNYGYTF.

This rearrangement joins TRBV4-3 to TRBJ2-7; 9 nucleotides line up with TRBD1. Unmatched junction bases numbered 5, after V lost 1 base and J lost 4 bases. The CDR3 consists of 15 residues. Germline V lookup: CDR1 LGHNA, CDR2 YSLEER. CDR3 in amino acids: CASSQGDRAGYEQYF. The DNA of the CDR3 is TGCGCCAGCAGCCAAGGGGACAGGGCCGGGTACGAGCAGTACTTC.

The chain links TRBV5-1 to TRBJ1-3, with a possible D match to TRBD1 (5 bases). Trimming cost V 0 bases and J 3 bases, with 10 bases left between them. The CDR3 is 15 amino acids. Germline V gene lookup returns CDR1 SGHRS and CDR2 YFSETQ. DNA for the CDR3: TGCGCCAGCAGCTTGGTGCAGGGAGGTGGAAACACCATATATTTT. Its translation: CASSLVQGGGNTIYF.

This clone was seen once. This chain uses TRBV6-1 with TRBJ1-5; TRBD1 might be the D (6 bases). Germline CDR1 reads MNHNS; CDR2 reads SASEGT. V was clipped by 10 bases and J by 4 bases, with 20 bases between them. The CDR3 is 15 residues long. In DNA form, the CDR3 reads TGTGCCACGCACCTGTTTTCAGGGGAGAATCAGCCCCAGCATTTT. This sequence encodes CATHLFSGENQPQHF.

The chain couples TRBV5-4 to TRBJ2-1; 7 bases map to TRBD2. CDR1 is SGHNT, CDR2 YYREEE, per germline (reference sequence). The CDR3 has 13 residues. The trim removed 1 base at V and 6 bases at J, leaving 1 base unmatched. The CDR3 here is CASSLTGGNEQFF. In DNA, the CDR3 is TGTGCCAGCAGCTTGACGGGAGGCAATGAGCAGTTCTTC. Full variable domain (rest looked up from reference TRBV5-4 and TRBJ2-1): ETGVTQSPTHLIKTRGQQVTLRCSSQSGHNTVSWYQQALGQGPQFIFQYYREEENGRGNFPPRFSGLQFPNYSSELNVNALELDDSALYLCASSLTGGNEQFFGPGTRLTVL.

The chain is built from TRBV27 and TRBJ2-2; 8 positions match TRBD1. V dropped 11 bases and J dropped 1; count of bases not matched to a gene: 9. The CDR3 is 15 amino acids. The germline V gene has CDR1 MNHEY and CDR2 SMNVEV (reference sequence). The CDR3 DNA reads TGTGCCGTCCGATTGGGACAGGTGAACACCGGGGAGCTGTTTTTT. Amino acids: CAVRLGQVNTGELFF.

This chain uses TRBV29-1 with TRBJ2-3, with TRBD1 identical over 9 bases. The J segment lost 3 bases and the V segment lost 7 bases, leaving 5 bases of the junction unmatched. Germline V gene data show CDR1 as SQVTM and CDR2 as ANQGSEA. This CDR3 has 13 amino acids. This CDR3 is CSADRGGTDTQYF. For the CDR3, the DNA is TGCAGCGCCGACAGGGGGGGAACAGATACGCAGTATTTT.

In its sample, this clone was seen a few times. The rearrangement links TRBV28 to TRBJ1-5, with D perhaps TRBD1 (5 bases). Per germline, CDR1 MDHEN and CDR2 SYDVKM. Trimming removed 2 bases from V and 4 bases from J, with 9 bases in between. This CDR3 region has 14 residues. The CDR3 loop is CASSLGGGNQPQHF. The CDR3 DNA follows: TGTGCCAGCAGTTTAGGGGGGGGGAATCAGCCCCAGCATTTT.

The gene calls are TRBV2 and TRBJ2-2; D is possibly TRBD2 (7 bases). Germline V gene data show CDR1 as SNHLY and CDR2 as FYNNEI. V was shortened by 1 base and J by 5 bases, with 11 bases between the two germline ends. The CDR3 totals 15 residues. CDR3 nucleotide sequence: TGTGCCAGCAGTGAAGAGGGGGGAGGGACCGGGGAGCTGTTTTTT. This sequence encodes CASSEEGGGTGELFF. Full variable domain (remainder filled in from reference TRBV2 and TRBJ2-2): EPEVTQTPSHQVTQMGQEVILRCVPISNHLYFYWYRQILGQKVEFLVSFYNNEISEKSEIFDDQFSVERPDGSNFTLKIRSTKLEDSAMYFCASSEEGGGTGELFFGEGSRLTVL.

The V call is TRBV6-5, the J call TRBJ1-5, with D possibly matching TRBD1 (6 bases). V lost 5 bases and J lost 4, with 9 bases in between. The CDR3 length is 13 residues. Germline CDR1 reads MNHEY; CDR2 reads SVGAGI. This CDR3 is CASSRTVNQPQHF. The CDR3 bases are TGTGCCAGCAGTCGGACAGTTAATCAGCCCCAGCATTTT.

The genes are TRBV4-2 and TRBJ2-5; 7 bases agree with TRBD1. This CDR3 region has 15 residues. CDR1 LGHNA and CDR2 YNFKEQ come from the germline V gene. J gave up 2 bases and V 1 base, and 4 bases lay outside the gene matches. The CDR3 spells CASSQGGTAQETQYF. The CDR3 nucleotides are TGTGCCAGCAGCCAAGGGGGGACAGCGCAAGAGACCCAGTACTTC.

This clone was detected only once. This chain uses TRBV7-3 with TRBJ2-1; D is perhaps TRBD2 (6 bases). CDR3 length equals 13 residues. Germline loops: CDR1 SGHTA, CDR2 FQGTGA. V was clipped by 5 bases and J by 7 bases, with 12 bases between them. This chain's CDR3 is CASSPGTVNEQFF. The CDR3 nucleotides read TGTGCCAGCAGCCCAGGGACTGTGAATGAGCAGTTCTTC.

The CDR3 DNA follows: TGTGCCAGCAGCCGGACCCTCGGGACAGGGACTGAAGCTTTCTTT. Its protein is CASSRTLGTGTEAFF. The chain combines TRBV4-2 with TRBJ1-1, with TRBD1 matching 9 bases. The ends lost 4 bases at V and 5 bases at J; junction bases unmatched: 8. CDR3 length: 15 residues. The germline gives CDR1 LGHNA, CDR2 YNFKEQ.

The chain employs TRBV9 and TRBJ2-3, with TRBD2 matching over 7 bases. Germline V CDR1 and CDR2: SGDLS, YYNGEE. This CDR3 spans 15 amino acids. V gave up 7 bases and J gave up 2 bases; unmatched junction bases: 10. CDR3 amino acids: CASSQNGGSTDTQYF. The CDR3 nucleotides are TGTGCCAGCTCCCAAAACGGGGGGTCCACAGATACGCAGTATTTT.

The chain has TRBV5-5 and TRBJ2-1; no reliable D call. The CDR3 is 14 residues long. Germline V lookup: CDR1 SGHKS, CDR2 YYEKEE (reference sequence). With 4 bases removed from V and 7 bases from J, the gap between germline ends came to 15 bases. CDR3 sequence reads: CASSPAIGWNEQFF. In nucleotides, the CDR3 is TGTGCCAGCAGCCCCGCCATCGGGTGGAATGAGCAGTTCTTC.

The chain links TRBV28 to TRBJ2-5, with D maybe TRBD2 (6 bases). Deletions cut 3 bases from V and 5 bases from J, with 13 bases between. The CDR3 length is 14 residues. Per the germline V gene, CDR1 is MDHEN and CDR2 is SYDVKM. The DNA of the CDR3 is TGTGCCAGCAGTTTTCTCGGGGCGGGGGAGACCCAGTACTTC. Protein product: CASSFLGAGETQYF.

The rearrangement joins TRBV10-3 to TRBJ1-5; D is uncertain. The length of the CDR3 is 14 residues. Looked up from germline, CDR1 is ENHRY and CDR2 is SYGVKD. The V end lost 3 bases, the J end lost 3 bases, and 9 bases lay between the germline ends. CDR3 sequence reads: CAISDVSNNQPQHF. The CDR3 nucleotides are TGTGCCATCAGTGACGTGAGTAACAATCAGCCCCAGCATTTT.

The V and J genes are TRBV30 and TRBJ1-1; TRBD1 aligns across 7 bases. The germline gives CDR1 GTSNPN, CDR2 SVGIG (reference sequence). CDR3 length equals 13 residues. V lost 5 bases to trimming and J lost 3 bases; unmatched junction nucleotides: 6. The CDR3 DNA is TGTGCCTGGGACAGGGCTATGGACACTGAAGCTTTCTTT. Translated, it gives CAWDRAMDTEAFF.

The rearrangement uses TRBV5-1 and TRBJ1-1; the match to TRBD1 covers 9 bases. The V gene end was trimmed by 4 bases and the J gene end by 4 bases; junction bases not matched to a gene: 8. This CDR3 contains 15 residues. Germline-derived CDR1 and CDR2 are SGHRS and YFSETQ. CDR3 loop: CASSRQTGGSTEAFF. CDR3 coding DNA: TGCGCCAGCAGCCGCCAGACAGGGGGTAGCACTGAAGCTTTCTTT.

J is TRBJ1-2 and V is TRBV5-6, with D possibly being TRBD1 (5 bases). V gave up 0 bases and J gave up 8 bases, with 14 bases separating them. From germline, CDR1 is SGHDT and CDR2 YYEEEE. This CDR3 has 14 amino acids. The CDR3 region is CASSLAGGPRGYTF. The CDR3 nucleotides read TGTGCCAGCAGCTTGGCCGGGGGACCTCGGGGCTACACCTTC.